The text below deals with one T cell receptor (beta chain). The CDR3 is made up of 13 amino acids. Germline V gene lookup returns CDR1 SGHTA and CDR2 FQGNSA. Trimming removed 5 bases from V and 8 bases from J, with 15 bases in between. The data originate from a study of blood T cell repertoires in COVID-19. Under the authors' procedure: Reference gene primer amplification gave estimated nucleated cell counts. Profiled with immunoSEQ multiplex PCR; TCRdb holds only in-frame clones, not every one. D and trimming were read from the DNA, whereas the V and J calls and clone size are those reported in that table. Altogether about 300,000 clones are present, under 90% being singletons, with the ten largest covering 1.5% to 2%.

The chain employs TRBV7-2 and TRBJ1-1; D is unclear. This clonotype was obtained from a woman in her 30s with COVID-19, enrolled during active disease. Material: peripheral blood. The CDR3 bases are TGTGCCAGCAGCCCGGTTGGAGAAGCCGAAGCTTTCTTT. Translation: CASSPVGEAEAFF.